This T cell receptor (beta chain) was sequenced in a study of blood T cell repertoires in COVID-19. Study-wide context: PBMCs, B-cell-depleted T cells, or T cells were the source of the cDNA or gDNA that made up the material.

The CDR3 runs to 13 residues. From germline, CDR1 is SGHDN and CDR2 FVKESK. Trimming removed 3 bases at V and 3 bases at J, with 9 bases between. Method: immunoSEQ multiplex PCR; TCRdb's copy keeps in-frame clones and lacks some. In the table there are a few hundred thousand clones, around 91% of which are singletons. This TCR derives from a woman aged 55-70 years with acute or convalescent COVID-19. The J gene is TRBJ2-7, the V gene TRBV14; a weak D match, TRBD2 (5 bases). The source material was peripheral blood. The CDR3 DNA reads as TGTGCCAGCAGCCACCTAGCCAACTACGAGCAGTACTTC. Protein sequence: CASSHLANYEQYF.